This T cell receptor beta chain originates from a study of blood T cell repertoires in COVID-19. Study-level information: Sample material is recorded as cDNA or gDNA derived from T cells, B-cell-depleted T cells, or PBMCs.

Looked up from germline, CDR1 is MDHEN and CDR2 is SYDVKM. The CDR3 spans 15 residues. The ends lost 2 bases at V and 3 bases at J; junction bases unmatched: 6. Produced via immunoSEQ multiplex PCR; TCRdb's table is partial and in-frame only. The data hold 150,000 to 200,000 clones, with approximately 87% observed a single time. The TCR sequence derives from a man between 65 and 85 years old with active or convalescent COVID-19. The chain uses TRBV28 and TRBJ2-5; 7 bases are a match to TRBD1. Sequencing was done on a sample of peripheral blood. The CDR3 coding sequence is TGTGCCAGCAGTTTAGGGGACAGCCAGGAAGAGACCCAGTACTTC. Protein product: CASSLGDSQEETQYF.